This paragraph covers one T cell receptor beta chain sequence. The target antigen is unknown. The treatment denotes: approximately 10-day PBMC culture with coronavirus spike peptide pools or control peptides (ViraFEST assay). The germline V gene encodes CDR1 SEHNR and CDR2 FQNEAQ (reference sequence). This CDR3 is built from 14 residues. With 2 bases clipped from V and 4 bases from J, the junction kept 3 bases outside the gene matches. With the Oncomine TCR Beta short-read assay, DNA from cultured CD4+ T cells was sequenced. A single record per CDR3 protein comes from TCRdb applying MiXCR to the PCR reads. The sample carries approximately 15,000 distinct CDR3 sequences, roughly 50% recorded once. The data originate from a study of vaccination and CD4 T cells after COVID-19.

The V gene is TRBV7-9, the J gene TRBJ2-5; 8 bases line up with TRBD1. The receptor was derived from a human donor who had recovered from COVID-19. The sequencing input was CD4+ T cells from blood, cultured in vitro. CDR3 sequence: CASSLNRGIETQYF. As DNA, the CDR3 is TGTGCCAGCAGCTTAAACAGGGGGATAGAGACCCAGTACTTC.